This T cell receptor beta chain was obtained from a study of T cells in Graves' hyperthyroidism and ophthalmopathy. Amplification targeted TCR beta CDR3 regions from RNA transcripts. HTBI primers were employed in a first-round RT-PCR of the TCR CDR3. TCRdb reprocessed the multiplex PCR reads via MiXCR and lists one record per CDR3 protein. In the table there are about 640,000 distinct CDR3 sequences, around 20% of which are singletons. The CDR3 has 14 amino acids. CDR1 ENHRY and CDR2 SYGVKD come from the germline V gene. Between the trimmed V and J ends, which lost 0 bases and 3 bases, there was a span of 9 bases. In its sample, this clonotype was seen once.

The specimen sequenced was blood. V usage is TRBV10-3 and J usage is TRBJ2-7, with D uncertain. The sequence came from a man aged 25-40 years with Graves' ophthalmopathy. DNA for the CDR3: TGTGCCATCAGTGAGTCGGGTGGGGTCTACGAGCAGTACTTC. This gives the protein CAISESGGVYEQYF.